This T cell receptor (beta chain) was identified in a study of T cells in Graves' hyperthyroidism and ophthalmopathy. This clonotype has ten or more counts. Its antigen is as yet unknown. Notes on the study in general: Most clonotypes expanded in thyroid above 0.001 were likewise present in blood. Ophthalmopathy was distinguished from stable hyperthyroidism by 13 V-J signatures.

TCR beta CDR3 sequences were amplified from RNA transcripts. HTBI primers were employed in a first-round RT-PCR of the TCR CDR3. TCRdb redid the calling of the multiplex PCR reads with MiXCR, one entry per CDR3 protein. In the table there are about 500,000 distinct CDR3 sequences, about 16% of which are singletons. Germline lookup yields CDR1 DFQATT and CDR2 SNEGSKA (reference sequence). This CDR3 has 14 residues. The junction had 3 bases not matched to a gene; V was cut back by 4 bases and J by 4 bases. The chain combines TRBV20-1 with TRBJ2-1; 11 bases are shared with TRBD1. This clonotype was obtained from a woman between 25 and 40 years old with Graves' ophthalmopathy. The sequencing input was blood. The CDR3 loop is CSANGQGAYNEQFF. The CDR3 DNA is TGCAGTGCTAATGGACAGGGGGCTTACAATGAGCAGTTCTTC.